This record covers a single T cell receptor (beta chain). This entry belongs to a study of Ad26.COV2.S vaccination and SARS-CoV-2 variants. Germline CDR1 and CDR2: LNHDA and SQIVND (reference sequence). V lost 3 bases, J lost 0 bases, and 5 bases lay in between. CDR3 length equals 14 residues. TCRdb's table, derived via immunoSEQ multiplex PCR, lists solely in-frame clones and lacks some. Counted here are roughly 350,000 clones, around 90% occurring once; the ten biggest clones make up approximately 5.9%. Treatment denoted: some 20 received Ad26.COV2.S at low or high dose, single or two shots; about 5 received placebo; per-sample allocation not given. Day 63 after the first vaccine or placebo injection was the time point for sampling.

This TCR was sampled from a person between 18 and 59 years old who received the Ad26.COV2.S COVID-19 vaccine or a placebo. The sequences come from peripheral blood, collected in a trial of Ad26.COV2.S vaccine versus placebo. The chain has TRBV19 and TRBJ1-4, with unresolved D. The CDR3 sequence: CASSMAATNEKLFF. Here the CDR3 DNA reads TGTGCCAGTAGTATGGCCGCAACTAATGAAAAACTGTTTTTT.